Each of the 20 T cell receptor beta chains below was sequenced from the same sample in a study of cytomegalovirus exposure and HLA in healthy donors. The PCR ran on 60 Vbeta and 13 Jbeta primers. TCRdb's copy holds only in-frame clones and misses some; the assay was immunoSEQ multiplex PCR. The sample yields over 85,000 clones, around four fifths seen once. Sequencing used PBMCs. The receptors stem from a man aged 40-50 years in good health and CMV-seronegative.

CDR3 sequence (DNA): TGCAGTGCTAGAGACAACTACGAGCAGTACTTC. Translation: CSARDNYEQYF. The V and J genes are TRBV20-1 and TRBJ2-7; unclear D gene. The germline V and J ends were trimmed by 0 bases and 3 bases, with 3 bases remaining between them. The CDR3 runs 11 residues. CDR1 DFQATT and CDR2 SNEGSKA come from the germline V gene (reference sequence).

The rearrangement links TRBV30 to TRBJ2-7, with TRBD2 identical over 8 bases. There are 13 residues in the CDR3. CDR1 GTSNPN and CDR2 SVGIG come from the germline V gene (reference sequence). Trimming took 6 bases from V and 6 from J; bases not matched to a gene: 10. CDR3 sequence: CACGQRERREQYF. As DNA, the CDR3 is TGTGCCTGCGGTCAGCGGGAGAGGCGCGAGCAGTACTTC.

The chain employs TRBV19 and TRBJ1-4; TRBD1 matches 8 bases. The length of the CDR3 is 13 residues. Looked up from germline, CDR1 is LNHDA and CDR2 is SQIVND (reference sequence). Unmatched junction bases numbered 5, after V lost 8 bases and J lost 6 bases. This CDR3 is CASSQGGHEKLFF. CDR3 in DNA: TGTGCCAGTTCACAGGGGGGGCATGAAAAACTGTTTTTT.

The chain has TRBV7-9 and TRBJ1-2; the D is unclear. Per the germline V gene, CDR1 is SEHNR and CDR2 is FQNEAQ (reference sequence). This CDR3 is 13 amino acids long. Trimming left V 2 bases short and J 8 bases short, with 12 bases between. Here the CDR3 DNA reads TGTGCCAGCAGCTTACGTGATACGAGAGGCTACACCTTC. Encoded protein: CASSLRDTRGYTF.

In nucleotides, the CDR3 is TGCGCCAGCAGCAGGGGGACAGGGGTGAACACTGAAGCTTTCTTT. Its protein product is CASSRGTGVNTEAFF. This rearrangement joins TRBV5-1 to TRBJ1-1; 10 bases agree with TRBD1. Trimming at V came to 4 bases and at J to 0 bases, leaving 3 bases not matched to a gene. The CDR3 totals 15 residues. CDR1 and CDR2 from the germline V gene are SGHRS and YFSETQ.

J is TRBJ2-3 and V is TRBV2; 7 bases align to TRBD2. Germline V gene data show CDR1 as SNHLY and CDR2 as FYNNEI. Unmatched junction bases numbered 4, after V lost 4 bases and J lost 0 bases. This CDR3 has 15 residues. CDR3 protein: CASSGTRASTDTQYF. The CDR3 region has the DNA TGTGCCAGCAGTGGGACTAGAGCTAGCACAGATACGCAGTATTTT.

V is TRBV25-1 and J is TRBJ1-6; TRBD1 agrees at 8 bases. With V trimmed by 3 bases and J by 6 bases, 4 bases remained unmatched. The CDR3 has 15 residues. From germline, CDR1 is MGHDK and CDR2 SYGVNS. The CDR3 reads CASSDGGQANSPLHF. Written as DNA, the CDR3 is TGTGCCAGCAGTGACGGGGGACAGGCTAATTCACCCCTCCACTTT.

V is TRBV6-1 and J is TRBJ1-1, with 11 bases lining up with TRBD1. Germline CDR1 MNHNS, CDR2 SASEGT. With 4 bases clipped from V and 8 bases from J, the junction kept 9 bases outside the gene matches. The CDR3 spans 15 residues. CDR3 sequence: CASSAMRTGGTEAFF. DNA of the CDR3: TGTGCCAGCAGTGCAATGAGGACAGGGGGCACCGAAGCTTTCTTT.

The chain links TRBV11-1 to TRBJ1-1, with 8 bases fitting TRBD1. This CDR3 region has 16 residues. Per the germline V gene, CDR1 is SGHAT and CDR2 is FQDESV (reference sequence). V was pared by 1 base and J by 0 bases, with 4 bases of the junction left unmatched. Written as DNA, the CDR3 is TGTGCCAGCAGCTTAGGACGGACAGGGATGAACACTGAAGCTTTCTTT. The encoded protein is CASSLGRTGMNTEAFF.

The chain couples TRBV28 to TRBJ2-1, with 7 positions matching TRBD1. V was pared by 3 bases and J by 8 bases, with 10 bases of the junction left unmatched. The germline V gene has CDR1 MDHEN and CDR2 SYDVKM. The CDR3 covers 15 residues. Written as DNA, the CDR3 is TGTGCCAGCAGTTTCCGGACAGGCTCAAGGGATGAGCAGTTCTTC. This translates into CASSFRTGSRDEQFF.

This clone was recorded a few times. V is TRBV9 and J is TRBJ2-5; possible D gene TRBD1, 6 bases. Trimming pared 1 base from V and 5 bases from J, leaving 9 bases between. Germline V gene sequence: CDR1 SGDLS, CDR2 YYNGEE. The CDR3 loop spans 13 amino acids. The CDR3 loop is CASSVQQGETQYF. The CDR3 DNA follows: TGTGCCAGCAGCGTACAGCAGGGGGAGACCCAGTACTTC.

The J gene is TRBJ2-3, the V gene TRBV19, with TRBD2 matching over 8 bases. Germline V gives CDR1 LNHDA, CDR2 SQIVND (reference sequence). The trim removed 5 bases at V and 3 bases at J, leaving 7 bases unmatched. The CDR3 loop spans 15 amino acids. CDR3 sequence: CASSFSGLATDTQYF. The CDR3 bases are TGTGCCAGTAGTTTCAGCGGACTAGCAACAGATACGCAGTATTTT.

The V gene is TRBV6-5, the J gene TRBJ1-1; D not certain. V lost 6 bases and J lost 0, with 11 bases in between. Germline-derived CDR1 and CDR2 are MNHEY and SVGAGI. The CDR3 runs 14 residues. The CDR3 bases are TGTGCCAGCAGCCGCGGTCAGATGAACACTGAAGCTTTCTTT. As protein: CASSRGQMNTEAFF.

The V call is TRBV7-9, the J call TRBJ1-5; 7 bases align to TRBD1. Trimming at V came to 8 bases and at J to 5 bases, leaving 6 bases not matched to a gene. This CDR3 is built from 13 residues. In germline, CDR1 is SEHNR, CDR2 FQNEAQ (reference sequence). The CDR3 here is CASSGQAYQPQHF. CDR3 nucleotide sequence: TGTGCCAGCTCCGGACAGGCGTATCAGCCCCAGCATTTT.

In this sample, this clone turned up once. The CDR3 region is CASSLFTSVTGELFF. The DNA of the CDR3 is TGTGCCAGCAGCCTTTTTACTAGTGTCACCGGGGAGCTGTTTTTT. This chain connects TRBV7-2 to TRBJ2-2, with a tentative D call TRBD2 (5 bases). Germline CDR1 is SGHTA and CDR2 is FQGNSA. The CDR3 extends over 15 amino acids. The V gene lost 5 bases and the J gene lost 4 bases, with 14 bases spanning the gap.

This clone has more than one count but fewer than ten. The V and J genes are TRBV7-7 and TRBJ2-1; 8 bases map to TRBD1. The J segment lost 2 bases and the V segment lost 1 base, leaving 1 base of the junction unmatched. The CDR3 is 15 amino acids. CDR1 SSHAT and CDR2 FNYEAQ come from the germline V gene (reference sequence). In DNA form, the CDR3 reads TGTGCCAGCAGCTTAGTACAGGGGGCCTACAATGAGCAGTTCTTC. Translation gives CASSLVQGAYNEQFF.

This clone was seen once. The V gene is TRBV29-1, the J gene TRBJ2-5, with TRBD2 matching over 14 bases. V lost 4 bases and J lost 5; bases outside the gene matches: 0. Germline CDR1 SQVTM, CDR2 ANQGSEA. The CDR3 covers 13 residues. This CDR3 reads CSVGTSGRETQYF. In DNA, the CDR3 is TGCAGCGTTGGGACTAGCGGGAGGGAGACCCAGTACTTC.

The chain combines TRBV28 with TRBJ1-2; TRBD1 matches 8 bases. This CDR3 spans 14 amino acids. The germline V gene encodes CDR1 MDHEN and CDR2 SYDVKM. V lost 7 bases and J lost 4; bases outside the gene matches: 8. CDR3 bases: TGTGCCAGCAATGACAGGGGAGGAAGCTATGGCTACACCTTC. Translating it yields CASNDRGGSYGYTF.

The chain joins TRBV10-2 to TRBJ1-6; TRBD1 might be the D (5 bases). The germline gives CDR1 WSHSY, CDR2 SAAADI. The V end lost 6 bases, the J end lost 9 bases, and 15 bases lay between the germline ends. This CDR3 has 14 residues. The CDR3 nucleotides are TGCGCCAGCAGAGAGGACAAAATAAGTTCACCCCTCCACTTT. This sequence encodes CASREDKISSPLHF.

This chain joins TRBV5-4 and TRBJ2-7, with 7 positions matching TRBD2. V lost 6 bases, J lost 7 bases, and 13 bases stayed unmatched. The CDR3 loop spans 14 amino acids. In germline, CDR1 is SGHNT, CDR2 YYREEE (reference sequence). The CDR3 DNA reads TGTGCCAGCACCCCGGACCCACTAGCGAGAGAGCAGTACTTC. Translating gives CASTPDPLAREQYF.